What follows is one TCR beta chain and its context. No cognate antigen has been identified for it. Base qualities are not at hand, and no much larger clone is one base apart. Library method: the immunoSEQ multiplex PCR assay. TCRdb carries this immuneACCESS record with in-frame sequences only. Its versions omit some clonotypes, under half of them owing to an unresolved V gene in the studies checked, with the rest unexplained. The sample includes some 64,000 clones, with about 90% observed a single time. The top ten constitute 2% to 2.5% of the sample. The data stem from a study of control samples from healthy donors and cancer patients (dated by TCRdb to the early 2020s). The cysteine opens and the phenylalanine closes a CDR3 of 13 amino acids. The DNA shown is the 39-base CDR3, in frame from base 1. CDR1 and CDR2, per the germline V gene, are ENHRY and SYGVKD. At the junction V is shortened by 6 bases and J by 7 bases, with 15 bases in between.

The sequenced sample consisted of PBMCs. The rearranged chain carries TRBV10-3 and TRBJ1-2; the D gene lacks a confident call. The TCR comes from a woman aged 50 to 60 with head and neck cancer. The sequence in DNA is TGTGCCATCAGCGTCGGAGGGCGAGGTGGCTACACCTTC. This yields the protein CAISVGGRGGYTF.